A single sample is the source of the 15 T cell receptor beta chains below, sequenced in a study of blood T cell repertoires in COVID-19. Sequencing used immunoSEQ multiplex PCR; TCRdb keeps in-frame clones, though not all of them. The table shows 100,000 to 140,000 clones, with approximately 88% occurring only once. The sequencing sample was made of peripheral blood. Receptor source: a man aged 50-59 years with active or convalescent COVID-19.

This clone was observed a single time. V is TRBV30 and J is TRBJ2-3; 8 bases map to TRBD1. Unmatched junction bases numbered 3, after V lost 8 bases and J lost 2 bases. There are 12 residues in the CDR3. CDR1 is GTSNPN and CDR2 is SVGIG in the germline V gene (reference sequence). This CDR3 is CAPRGPTDTQYF. The CDR3 DNA follows: TGTGCCCCCAGGGGGCCCACAGATACGCAGTATTTT.

V usage is TRBV28 and J usage is TRBJ1-5; D is undetermined. There are 13 residues in the CDR3. Trimming pared 2 bases from V and 6 bases from J, leaving 8 bases between. Germline CDR1 and CDR2: MDHEN and SYDVKM. In DNA, the CDR3 is TGTGCCAGCAGTTTAACGGCGGCTCAGCCCCAGCATTTT. Its protein is CASSLTAAQPQHF.

A remark on this clone: This CDR3 is also generated by other DNA sequences in the sample. The chain carries TRBV18 and TRBJ2-5; weak D call: TRBD2 (6 bases). CDR1 is KGHSH and CDR2 is LQKENI in the germline V gene. V dropped 4 bases and J dropped 3 bases, with 12 bases sitting between them. The CDR3 is made up of 14 amino acids. The CDR3 sequence is CASSLTSGEETQYF. The CDR3 bases are TGTGCCAGCTCACTGACGTCGGGGGAAGAGACCCAGTACTTC.

The rearrangement uses TRBV19 and TRBJ1-1; D remains unclear. The V end lost 6 bases, the J end lost 4 bases, and 18 bases lay between the germline ends. The CDR3 length is 15 residues. The V gene's germline CDR1 is LNHDA and CDR2 SQIVND (reference sequence). The CDR3 region has the DNA TGTGCCAGTAGACTCACACCAGGAATCGTCACTGAAGCTTTCTTT. Translation: CASRLTPGIVTEAFF. The whole variable domain, filled in from reference TRBV19 and TRBJ1-1, reads DGGITQSPKYLFRKEGQNVTLSCEQNLNHDAMYWYRQDPGQGLRLIYYSQIVNDFQKGDIAEGYSVSREKKESFPLTVTSAQKNPTAFYLCASRLTPGIVTEAFFGQGTRLTVV.

The chain links TRBV4-3 to TRBJ2-7, with a tentative D call TRBD1 (5 bases). Germline V CDR1 and CDR2: LGHNA, YSLEER. This CDR3 comprises 14 residues. The V end lost 1 base, the J end lost 7 bases, and 14 bases lay between the germline ends. This CDR3 is CASSQATDNLEQYF. The CDR3 nucleotides read TGCGCCAGCAGCCAAGCCACGGACAATTTAGAGCAGTACTTC.

This chain connects TRBV5-6 to TRBJ1-6; D perhaps matches TRBD1 (5 bases). Deletions cut 0 bases from V and 5 bases from J, with 9 bases between. The CDR3 is 15 amino acids. CDR1 is SGHDT, CDR2 YYEEEE, per germline. The CDR3, as DNA: TGTGCCAGCAGCTTGGCCCCAGGGCATAATTCACCCCTCCACTTT. Its protein is CASSLAPGHNSPLHF.

The chain combines TRBV28 with TRBJ1-3; a possible D gene is TRBD1 (6 bases). In germline, CDR1 is MDHEN, CDR2 SYDVKM. This CDR3 spans 14 amino acids. Trimming took off 6 bases at V and 3 bases at J, with 12 bases between the two ends. CDR3 region: CASSQRDIGNTIYF. The DNA for the CDR3 is TGTGCCAGCAGCCAACGGGACATTGGAAACACCATATATTTT.

This clone has only a few counts. The V and J genes are TRBV7-8 and TRBJ1-3; possibly TRBD1 for D (5 bases). V was cut by 1 base and J by 0 bases, with 16 bases left in between. In germline, CDR1 is SGHVS, CDR2 FQNEAQ. This CDR3 is 18 amino acids long. CDR3 region: CASSLVPGGTFSGNTIYF. For the CDR3, the DNA is TGTGCCAGCAGCTTAGTCCCGGGGGGGACCTTCTCTGGAAACACCATATATTTT.

This clone was seen once. This chain uses TRBV18 with TRBJ2-6; TRBD1 aligns across 9 bases. J gave up 0 bases and V 6 bases, and 3 bases lay outside the gene matches. This CDR3 has 16 residues. Germline V gene data show CDR1 as KGHSH and CDR2 as LQKENI. The CDR3 DNA sequence: TGTGCCAGCTCGGGGACAGGGAGCTCTGGGGCCAACGTCCTGACTTTC. Residues: CASSGTGSSGANVLTF. The variable domain in full, with the rest retrieved from reference TRBV18 and TRBJ2-6, is NAGVMQNPRHLVRRRGQEARLRCSPMKGHSHVYWYRQLPEEGLKFMVYLQKENIIDESGMPKERFSAEFPKEGPSILRIQQVVRGDSAAYFCASSGTGSSGANVLTFGAGSRLTVL.

The chain is built from TRBV27 and TRBJ2-7; TRBD2 matches 11 bases. The CDR3 consists of 15 residues. The junction had 4 bases not matched to a gene; V was cut back by 4 bases and J by 2 bases. CDR1 and CDR2 (germline): MNHEY, SMNVEV (reference sequence). The CDR3 loop reads CASSWTLAGAYEQYF. Written as DNA, the CDR3 is TGTGCCAGCAGTTGGACACTAGCGGGGGCCTACGAGCAGTACTTC.

This chain links TRBV29-1 with TRBJ1-2, with TRBD1 identical over 7 bases. From germline, CDR1 is SQVTM and CDR2 ANQGSEA. V was clipped by 2 bases and J by 4 bases; unmatched bases: 4. This CDR3 is 13 amino acids long. CDR3 nucleotides: TGCAGCGTTGAAAGGGGGGACAGCTATGGCTACACCTTC. It codes for CSVERGDSYGYTF.

The chain recombines TRBV5-4 with TRBJ2-3; TRBD2 agrees at 12 bases. The germline CDR1 and CDR2 sequences are SGHNT and YYREEE (reference sequence). Germline trimming cut 3 bases from V and 6 bases from J; bases unmatched to any gene: 8. The CDR3 runs 16 residues. The CDR3 region is CASSSPSGRDWDTQYF. The CDR3 DNA is TGTGCCAGCAGCTCGCCTAGCGGGAGGGACTGGGATACGCAGTATTTT.

The chain employs TRBV28 and TRBJ2-1; D might be TRBD2 (7 bases). This CDR3 is 15 amino acids long. Germline V lookup: CDR1 MDHEN, CDR2 SYDVKM. Between the trimmed V and J ends, which lost 5 bases and 5 bases, there was a span of 16 bases. CDR3 residues: CASSGGLAENNEQFF. DNA of the CDR3: TGTGCCAGCAGTGGGGGGCTAGCGGAGAACAATGAGCAGTTCTTC.

The rearrangement uses TRBV5-1 and TRBJ1-1; 7 bases are a match to TRBD1. This CDR3 contains 14 residues. The V gene's germline CDR1 is SGHRS and CDR2 YFSETQ. V gave up 4 bases and J gave up 2 bases; unmatched junction bases: 5. The DNA for the CDR3 is TGCGCCAGCAGCCCTCAGGGGGGTAACACTGAAGCTTTCTTT. Its translation is CASSPQGGNTEAFF.

The CDR3, as DNA: TGCGCCAGCAGTGAGTCGGGGCTGGGGGAGACCCAGTACTTC. Encoded protein: CASSESGLGETQYF. The chain couples TRBV10-1 to TRBJ2-5, with D possibly TRBD1 on 5 matching bases. Germline V gene data show CDR1 as WNHNN and CDR2 as SYGVQD (reference sequence). Trimming left V 0 bases short and J 5 bases short, with 10 bases between. The CDR3 spans 14 residues.